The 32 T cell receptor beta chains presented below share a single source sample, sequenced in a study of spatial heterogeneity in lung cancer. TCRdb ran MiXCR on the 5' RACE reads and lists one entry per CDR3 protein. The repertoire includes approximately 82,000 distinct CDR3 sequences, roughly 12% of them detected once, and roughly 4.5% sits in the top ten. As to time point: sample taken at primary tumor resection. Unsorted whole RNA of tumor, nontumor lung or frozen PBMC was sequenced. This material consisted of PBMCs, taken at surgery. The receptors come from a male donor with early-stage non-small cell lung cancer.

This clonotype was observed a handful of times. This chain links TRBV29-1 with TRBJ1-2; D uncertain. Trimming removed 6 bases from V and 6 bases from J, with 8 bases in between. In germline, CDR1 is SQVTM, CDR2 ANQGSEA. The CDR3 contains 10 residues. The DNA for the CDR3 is TGCAGCGTCGGGCAAGATGGCTACACCTTC. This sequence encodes CSVGQDGYTF.

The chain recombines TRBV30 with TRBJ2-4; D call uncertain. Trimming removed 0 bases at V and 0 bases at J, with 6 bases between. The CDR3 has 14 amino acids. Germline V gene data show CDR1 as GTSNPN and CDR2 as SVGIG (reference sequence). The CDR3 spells CAWSVGLAKNIQYF. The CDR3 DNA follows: TGTGCCTGGAGTGTAGGGTTAGCCAAAAACATTCAGTACTTC.

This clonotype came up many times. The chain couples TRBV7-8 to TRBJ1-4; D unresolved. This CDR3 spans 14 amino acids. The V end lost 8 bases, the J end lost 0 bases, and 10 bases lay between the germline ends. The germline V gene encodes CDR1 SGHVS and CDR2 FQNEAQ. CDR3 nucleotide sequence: TGTGCCAGCCGCCTTCGGACAACTAATGAAAAACTGTTTTTT. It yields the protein CASRLRTTNEKLFF.

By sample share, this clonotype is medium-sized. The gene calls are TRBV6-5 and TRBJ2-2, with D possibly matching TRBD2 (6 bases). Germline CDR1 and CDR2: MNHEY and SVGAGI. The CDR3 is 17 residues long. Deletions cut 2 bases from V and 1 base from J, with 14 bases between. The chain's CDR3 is CASSYHRGTLNTGELFF. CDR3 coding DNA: TGTGCCAGCAGTTACCACCGCGGGACCCTGAACACCGGGGAGCTGTTTTTT.

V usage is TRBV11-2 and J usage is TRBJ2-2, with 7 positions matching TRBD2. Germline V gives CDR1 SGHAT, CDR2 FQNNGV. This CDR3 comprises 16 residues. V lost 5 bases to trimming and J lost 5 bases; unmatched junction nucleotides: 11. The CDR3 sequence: CASSPSAQGGTGELFF. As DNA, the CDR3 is TGTGCCAGCAGCCCGTCGGCGCAGGGAGGGACCGGGGAGCTGTTTTTT.

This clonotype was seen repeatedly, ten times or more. The CDR3 region has the DNA TGCAGCCCGACTACAGATACGCAGTATTTT. It is translated as CSPTTDTQYF. The chain carries TRBV29-1 and TRBJ2-3; D gene uncertain. V gave up 8 bases and J gave up 3 bases, with 6 bases separating them. The V gene's germline CDR1 is SQVTM and CDR2 ANQGSEA. The CDR3 extends over 10 amino acids.

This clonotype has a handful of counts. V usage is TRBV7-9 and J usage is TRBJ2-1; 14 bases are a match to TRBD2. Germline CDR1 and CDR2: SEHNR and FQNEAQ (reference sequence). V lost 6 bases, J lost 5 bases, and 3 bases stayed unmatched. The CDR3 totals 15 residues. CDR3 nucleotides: TGTGCCAGCAGTCCGGGACTAGCGGGAGACAATGAGCAGTTCTTC. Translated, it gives CASSPGLAGDNEQFF.

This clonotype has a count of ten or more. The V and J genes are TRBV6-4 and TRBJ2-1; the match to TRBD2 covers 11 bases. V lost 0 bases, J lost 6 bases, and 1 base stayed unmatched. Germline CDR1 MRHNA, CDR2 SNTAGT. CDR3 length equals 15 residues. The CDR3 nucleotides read TGTGCCAGCAGTGACTCTAGCGGGGGGGCCAATGAGCAGTTCTTC. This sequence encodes CASSDSSGGANEQFF.

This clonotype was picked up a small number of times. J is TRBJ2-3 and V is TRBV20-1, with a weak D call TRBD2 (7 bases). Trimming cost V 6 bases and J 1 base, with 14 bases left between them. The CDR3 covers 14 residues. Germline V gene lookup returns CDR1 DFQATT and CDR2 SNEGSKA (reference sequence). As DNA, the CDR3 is TGCAGTGCGCCGTTCGGGGGGCGCACAGATACGCAGTATTTT. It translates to CSAPFGGRTDTQYF.

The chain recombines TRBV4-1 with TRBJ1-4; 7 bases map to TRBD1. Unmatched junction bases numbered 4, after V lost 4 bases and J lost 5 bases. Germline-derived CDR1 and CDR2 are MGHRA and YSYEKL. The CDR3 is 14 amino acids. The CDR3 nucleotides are TGCGCCAGCAGCCCGGGACAGACAAATGAAAAACTGTTTTTT. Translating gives CASSPGQTNEKLFF.

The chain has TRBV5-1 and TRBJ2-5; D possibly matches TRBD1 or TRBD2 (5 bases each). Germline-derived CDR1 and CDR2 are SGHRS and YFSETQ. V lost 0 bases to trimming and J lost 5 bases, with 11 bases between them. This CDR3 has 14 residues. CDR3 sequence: CASSLGGASETQYF. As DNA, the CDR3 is TGCGCCAGCAGCTTGGGAGGGGCATCGGAGACCCAGTACTTC. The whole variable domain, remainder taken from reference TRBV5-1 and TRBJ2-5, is KAGVTQTPRYLIKTRGQQVTLSCSPISGHRSVSWYQQTPGQGLQFLFEYFSETQRNKGNFPGRFSGRQFSNSRSEMNVSTLELGDSALYLCASSLGGASETQYFGPGTRLLVL.

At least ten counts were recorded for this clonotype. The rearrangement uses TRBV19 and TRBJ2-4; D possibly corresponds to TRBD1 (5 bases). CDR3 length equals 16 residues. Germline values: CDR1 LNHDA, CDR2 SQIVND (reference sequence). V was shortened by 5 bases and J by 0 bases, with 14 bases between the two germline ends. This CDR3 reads CASSPDSPLAKNIQYF. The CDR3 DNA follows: TGTGCCAGTAGTCCCGACAGTCCTCTAGCCAAAAACATTCAGTACTTC.

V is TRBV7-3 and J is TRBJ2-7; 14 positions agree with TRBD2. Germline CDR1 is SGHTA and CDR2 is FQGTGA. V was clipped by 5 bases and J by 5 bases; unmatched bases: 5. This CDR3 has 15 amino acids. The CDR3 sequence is CASSPGLAGVDEQYF. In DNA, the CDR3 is TGTGCCAGCAGCCCGGGACTAGCGGGAGTCGACGAGCAGTACTTC.

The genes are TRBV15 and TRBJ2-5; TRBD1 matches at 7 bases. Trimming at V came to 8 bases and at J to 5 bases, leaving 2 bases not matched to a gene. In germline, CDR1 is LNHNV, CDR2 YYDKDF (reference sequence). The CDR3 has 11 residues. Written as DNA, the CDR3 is TGTGCCACCGCCAGGGGGGAGACCCAGTACTTC. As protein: CATARGETQYF. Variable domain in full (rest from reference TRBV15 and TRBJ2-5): DAMVIQNPRYQVTQFGKPVTLSCSQTLNHNVMYWYQQKSSQAPKLLFHYYDKDFNNEADTPDNFQSRRPNTSFCFLDIRSPGLGDTAMYLCATARGETQYFGPGTRLLVL.

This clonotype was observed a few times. The CDR3 DNA sequence: TGCAGCGTTGAGGGTCGCACAGATACGCAGTATTTT. Translating it yields CSVEGRTDTQYF. The chain combines TRBV29-1 with TRBJ2-3; D unclear. Germline-derived CDR1 and CDR2 are SQVTM and ANQGSEA. Trimming cost V 3 bases and J 1 base, with 5 bases left between them. The CDR3 runs 12 residues.

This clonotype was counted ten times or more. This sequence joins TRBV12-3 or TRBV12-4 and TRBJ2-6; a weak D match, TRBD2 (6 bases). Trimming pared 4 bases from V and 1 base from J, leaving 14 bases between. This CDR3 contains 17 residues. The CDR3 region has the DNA TGTGCCAGCAGTTCGGGACTGGGCGGATCTGGGGCCAACGTCCTGACTTTC. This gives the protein CASSSGLGGSGANVLTF.

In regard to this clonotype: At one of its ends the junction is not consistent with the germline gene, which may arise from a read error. CDR3 DNA: TGTACCAGCAGCTTAGACAGGGATACTGGGGAGCTGTTTTTT. Its protein product is CTSSLDRDTGELFF. The chain is built from TRBV7-3 and TRBJ2-2; 7 positions agree with TRBD1. This CDR3 is built from 14 residues. Germline CDR1 and CDR2: SGHTA and FQGTGA.

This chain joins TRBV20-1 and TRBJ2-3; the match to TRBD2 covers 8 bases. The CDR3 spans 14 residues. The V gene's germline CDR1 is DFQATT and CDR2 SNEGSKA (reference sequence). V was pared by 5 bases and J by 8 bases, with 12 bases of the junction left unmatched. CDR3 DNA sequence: TGCAGTGCTCGGGACGGACTAGCTTCTGGTACGCAGTATTTT. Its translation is CSARDGLASGTQYF.

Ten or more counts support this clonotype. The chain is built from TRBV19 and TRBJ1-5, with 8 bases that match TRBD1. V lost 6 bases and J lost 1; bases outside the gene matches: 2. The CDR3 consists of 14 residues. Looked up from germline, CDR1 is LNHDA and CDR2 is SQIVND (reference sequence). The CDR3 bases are TGTGCCAGTAGCTACAGGGGGAGCAATCAGCCCCAGCATTTT. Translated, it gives CASSYRGSNQPQHF.

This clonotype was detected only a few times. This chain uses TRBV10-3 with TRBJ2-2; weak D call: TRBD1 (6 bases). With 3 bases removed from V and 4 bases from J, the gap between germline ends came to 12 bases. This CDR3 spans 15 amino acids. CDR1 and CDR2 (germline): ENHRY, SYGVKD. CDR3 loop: CAISDRQAFTGELFF. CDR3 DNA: TGTGCCATCAGTGACCGACAGGCCTTCACCGGGGAGCTGTTTTTT.

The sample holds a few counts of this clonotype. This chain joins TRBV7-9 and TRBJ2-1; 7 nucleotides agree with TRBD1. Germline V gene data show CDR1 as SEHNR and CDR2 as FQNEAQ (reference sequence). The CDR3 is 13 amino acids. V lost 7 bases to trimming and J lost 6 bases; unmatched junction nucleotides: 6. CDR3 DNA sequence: TGTGCCAGCACCTTGACAGGGTTCAATGAGCAGTTCTTC. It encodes CASTLTGFNEQFF.

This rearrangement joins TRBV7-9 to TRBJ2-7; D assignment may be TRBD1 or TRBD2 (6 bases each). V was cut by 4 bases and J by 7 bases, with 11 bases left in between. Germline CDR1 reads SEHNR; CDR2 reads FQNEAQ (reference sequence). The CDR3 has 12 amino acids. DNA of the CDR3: TGTGCCAGCAGCTCGGGGGCGGGGGAGCAGTACTTC. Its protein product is CASSSGAGEQYF.

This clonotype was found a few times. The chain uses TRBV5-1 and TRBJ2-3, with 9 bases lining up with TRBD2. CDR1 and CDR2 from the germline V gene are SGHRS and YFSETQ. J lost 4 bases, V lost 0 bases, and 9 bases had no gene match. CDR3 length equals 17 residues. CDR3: CASSLEVLAGISDTQYF. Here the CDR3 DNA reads TGCGCCAGCAGCTTGGAGGTGCTAGCGGGAATTTCAGATACGCAGTATTTT. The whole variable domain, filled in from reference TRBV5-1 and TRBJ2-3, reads KAGVTQTPRYLIKTRGQQVTLSCSPISGHRSVSWYQQTPGQGLQFLFEYFSETQRNKGNFPGRFSGRQFSNSRSEMNVSTLELGDSALYLCASSLEVLAGISDTQYFGPGTRLTVL.

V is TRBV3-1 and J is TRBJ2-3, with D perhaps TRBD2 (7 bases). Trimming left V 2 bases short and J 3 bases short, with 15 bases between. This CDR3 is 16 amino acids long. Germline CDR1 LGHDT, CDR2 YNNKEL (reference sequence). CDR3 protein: CASSQNGGGRTDTQYF. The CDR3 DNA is TGTGCCAGCAGCCAAAATGGGGGGGGGCGGACAGATACGCAGTATTTT.

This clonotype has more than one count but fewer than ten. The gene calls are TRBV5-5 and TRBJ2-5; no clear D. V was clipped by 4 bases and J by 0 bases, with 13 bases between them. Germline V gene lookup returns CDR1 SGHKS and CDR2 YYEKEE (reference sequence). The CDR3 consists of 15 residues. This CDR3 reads CASSGKEWHQETQYF. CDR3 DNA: TGTGCCAGCAGCGGGAAGGAATGGCACCAAGAGACCCAGTACTTC.

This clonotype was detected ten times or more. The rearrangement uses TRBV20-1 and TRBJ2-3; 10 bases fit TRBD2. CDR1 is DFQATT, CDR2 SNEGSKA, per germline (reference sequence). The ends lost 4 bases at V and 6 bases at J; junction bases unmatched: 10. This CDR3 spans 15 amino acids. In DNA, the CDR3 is TGCAGTGCTAAGGTAGCGGGAGGCCGTCCGGATACGCAGTATTTT. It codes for CSAKVAGGRPDTQYF.

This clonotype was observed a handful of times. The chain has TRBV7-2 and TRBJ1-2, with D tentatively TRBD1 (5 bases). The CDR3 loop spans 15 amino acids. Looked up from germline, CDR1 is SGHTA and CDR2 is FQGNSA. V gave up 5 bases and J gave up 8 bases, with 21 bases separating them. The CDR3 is CASSPDVGLKGGYTF. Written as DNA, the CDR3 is TGTGCCAGCAGCCCCGACGTGGGACTCAAAGGAGGCTACACCTTC.

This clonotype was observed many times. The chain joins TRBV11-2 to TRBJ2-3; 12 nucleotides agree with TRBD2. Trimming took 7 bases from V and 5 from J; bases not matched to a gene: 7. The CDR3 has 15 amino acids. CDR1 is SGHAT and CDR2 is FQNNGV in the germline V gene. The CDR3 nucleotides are TGTGCCAGCACCGCGACTAGCGGGAGTTTAGATACGCAGTATTTT. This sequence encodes CASTATSGSLDTQYF.

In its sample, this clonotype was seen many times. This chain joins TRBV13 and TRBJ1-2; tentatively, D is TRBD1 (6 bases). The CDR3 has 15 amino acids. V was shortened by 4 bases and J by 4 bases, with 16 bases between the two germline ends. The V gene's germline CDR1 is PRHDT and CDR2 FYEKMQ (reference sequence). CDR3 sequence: CASSSVSQGLYGYTF. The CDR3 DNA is TGTGCCAGCAGCTCCGTTAGCCAGGGGCTCTATGGCTACACCTTC.

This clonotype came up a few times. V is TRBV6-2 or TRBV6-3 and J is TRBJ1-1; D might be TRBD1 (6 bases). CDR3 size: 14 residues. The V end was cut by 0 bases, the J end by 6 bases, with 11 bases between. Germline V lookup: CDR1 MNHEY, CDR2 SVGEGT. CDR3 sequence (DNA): TGTGCCAGCAGTTACTCGAGCAGGGGCTCTGAAGCTTTCTTT. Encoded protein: CASSYSSRGSEAFF.

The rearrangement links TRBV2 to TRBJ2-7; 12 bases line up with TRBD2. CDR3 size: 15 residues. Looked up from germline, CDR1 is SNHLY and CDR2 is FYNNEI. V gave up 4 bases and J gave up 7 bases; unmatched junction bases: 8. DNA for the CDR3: TGTGCCAGCAGTGGACTAGCGGGAGCCGGGGGTGAGCAGTACTTC. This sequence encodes CASSGLAGAGGEQYF.

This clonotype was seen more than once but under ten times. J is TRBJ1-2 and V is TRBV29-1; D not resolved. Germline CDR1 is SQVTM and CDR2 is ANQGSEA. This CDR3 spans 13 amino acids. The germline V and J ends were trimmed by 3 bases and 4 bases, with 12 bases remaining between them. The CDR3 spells CSVETVELYGYTF. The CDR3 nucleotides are TGCAGCGTTGAGACTGTGGAGCTCTATGGCTACACCTTC.